This T cell receptor (beta chain) appears in the sequencing data of a study of metastatic and nonmetastatic thyroid tumors. Study-level information: Across peripheral blood and tumor or nodule tissue samples taken from malignant and benign thyroid patients, the repertoires were compared with one another.

V dropped 0 bases and J dropped 0 bases, with 2 bases sitting between them. The CDR3 is 12 amino acids. CDR1 is GTSNPN, CDR2 SVGIG, per germline (reference sequence). The table lists this clone with many counts. Its target is not known. The entire patient cohort was treatment-naive prior to thyroid surgery. Study findings and constraints: Malignant thyroid tumors reportedly exceeded benign nodules significantly in TCR beta diversity, with the difference appearing in blood and tumor.

Original handling: What underpinned the distant-metastasis classifier for papillary thyroid cancer was the set of CDR3 differences across clinicopathological groups. TCRdb re-called the PCR reads with MiXCR. The V and J calls reflect TCRdb's pipeline rather than the authors' work. The sample lists roughly 20,000 clones; 15% to 20% were seen once. The specimen was tumor tissue. The origin of this receptor is a female donor with papillary thyroid cancer or a benign thyroid nodule (not recorded which). Some clones in this sample may be carry-over from other donors' samples. The J gene is TRBJ2-5, the V gene TRBV30; D unresolved. The CDR3 sequence is CAWSVHQETQYF. The CDR3 DNA is TGTGCCTGGAGTGTACACCAAGAGACCCAGTACTTC.